This is a list of T cell receptor beta chains from one sample in a study of blood T cell repertoires in COVID-19. Assay: immunoSEQ multiplex PCR; the TCRdb copy retains only in-frame clones and omits some. Of 200,000 to 250,000 clones detected, around 84% appear once; the ten largest clones hold approximately 5.1%. Sequencing used peripheral blood. The receptors here all came from a woman in her sixties who had recovered from COVID-19. The CDR3 runs from the conserved cysteine through the conserved F or W. The D gene is left open where the match is weak. Rows give clone size only sometimes, using once, few, many, or a class for an expanded clone.

d_call	clone_size	v_call	j_call	cdr3_nt	cdr3_aa
NA	NA	TRBV2	TRBJ2-7	TGTGCCAGCAGTGAATGGGGGGGCAACTACGAGCAGTACTTC	CASSEWGGNYEQYF
TRBD2	NA	TRBV3-1/TRBV3-2	TRBJ2-7	TGTGCCAGCAGAGGTAGCGGGGGGTCATACGAGCAGTACTTC	CASRGSGGSYEQYF
TRBD1	NA	TRBV29-1	TRBJ1-2	TGCAGCGTTGATTCTATGGGGACAGGGTTTGGCTATGGCTACACCTTC	CSVDSMGTGFGYGYTF
TRBD1	NA	TRBV15	TRBJ1-2	TGTGCCACCAGCAGAGTCGGCAGGGGGCGAGGCTACACCTTC	CATSRVGRGRGYTF
TRBD2	NA	TRBV11-2	TRBJ2-1	TGTGCCAGCAGCTTAAGGCTAGCGGGGGGGCAGGGCTCCTACAATGAGCAGTTCTTC	CASSLRLAGGQGSYNEQFF
NA	NA	TRBV5-1	TRBJ1-4	TGCGCCAGCAGCCCGGGGGGTCCAACTAATGAAAAACTGTTTTTT	CASSPGGPTNEKLFF
NA	NA	TRBV30	TRBJ1-2	TGTGCCTGGAGTGTTGGACAGAACTATGGCTACACCTTC	CAWSVGQNYGYTF
NA	NA	TRBV11-3	TRBJ2-2	TGTGCCAGCAGCTTATCTTGGGGCGGGAACACCGGGGAGCTGTTTTTT	CASSLSWGGNTGELFF
NA	NA	TRBV5-1	TRBJ1-3	TGCGCCAGCAGCGACGGACAAACTCTGGACACCATATATTTT	CASSDGQTLDTIYF
TRBD1	NA	TRBV14	TRBJ1-4	TGTGCCAGCAGCCAAAGGCAGGGGGCAACTAATGAAAAACTGTTTTTT	CASSQRQGATNEKLFF
NA	few	TRBV25-1	TRBJ1-2	TGTGCCAGCAGTGAATCAGGTGGCTACACCTTC	CASSESGGYTF
TRBD1	NA	TRBV7-9	TRBJ1-6	TGTGCCAGCAGCTTACTCACTCGGGGACAGACTAATTCACCCCTCCACTTT	CASSLLTRGQTNSPLHF
NA	NA	TRBV7-8	TRBJ2-1	TGTGCCAGCAGCGTATCACAGGGGGAGGGCTACAATGAGCAGTTCTTC	CASSVSQGEGYNEQFF
NA	NA	TRBV5-5	TRBJ2-7	TGTGCCAGCTTTCCCTGGGGGGGCCCCCCCGAGCAGTACTTC	CASFPWGGPPEQYF
TRBD1	once	TRBV2	TRBJ2-7	TGTGCCAGCAGTGGCCGGACAGGGATTAGCGAGCAGTACTTC	CASSGRTGISEQYF
NA	NA	TRBV3-1/TRBV3-2	TRBJ1-1	TGTGCCAGCAGCCAAACTGGGGCAGGAAACACTGAAGCTTTCTTT	CASSQTGAGNTEAFF
NA	once	TRBV24-1	TRBJ1-1	TGTGCCACCAGTGATAGGACACCTATGAACACTGAAGCTTTCTTT	CATSDRTPMNTEAFF
TRBD1	NA	TRBV2	TRBJ1-2	TGTGCCAGCAGTGAAGCGACGGGGACAGAGTATGGCTACACCTTC	CASSEATGTEYGYTF
NA	NA	TRBV13	TRBJ2-2	TGTGCCAGCAGCTTAGTAGGGGACACCGGGGAGCTGTTTTTT	CASSLVGDTGELFF
NA	NA	TRBV5-1	TRBJ1-4	TGCGCCAGCAGCTTGGATAGTAATGAAAAACTGTTTTTT	CASSLDSNEKLFF
NA	NA	TRBV5-1	TRBJ2-1	TGCGCCAGCAGCTGGACTACCGGACAGGACAATGAGCAGTTCTTC	CASSWTTGQDNEQFF
NA	once	TRBV19	TRBJ2-5	TGTGCCAGTAGCCCCAGGGGCTGGTACCAAGAGACCCAGTACTTC	CASSPRGWYQETQYF
NA	few	TRBV5-1	TRBJ1-6	TGCGCCAGCAGCTTGCAGACCGGGTCGAGCTCCTATAATTCACCCCTCCACTTT	CASSLQTGSSSYNSPLHF
TRBD1	NA	TRBV15	TRBJ2-7	TGTGCCACCGGACAGGGGGCGTACGAGCAGTACTTC	CATGQGAYEQYF
TRBD1	NA	TRBV6-2/TRBV6-3	TRBJ2-2	TGTGCCAGCAGTTACCCTCCGGGACAGAGAAACACCGGGGAGCTGTTTTTT	CASSYPPGQRNTGELFF
NA	few	TRBV20-1	TRBJ2-1	TGCAGTGCTAGTACGGGATTCGAGCGTTACAATGAGCAGTTCTTC	CSASTGFERYNEQFF
NA	NA	TRBV5-1	TRBJ2-1	TGCGCCAGCAGCTTGGACAGATTCAATGAGCAGTTCTTC	CASSLDRFNEQFF